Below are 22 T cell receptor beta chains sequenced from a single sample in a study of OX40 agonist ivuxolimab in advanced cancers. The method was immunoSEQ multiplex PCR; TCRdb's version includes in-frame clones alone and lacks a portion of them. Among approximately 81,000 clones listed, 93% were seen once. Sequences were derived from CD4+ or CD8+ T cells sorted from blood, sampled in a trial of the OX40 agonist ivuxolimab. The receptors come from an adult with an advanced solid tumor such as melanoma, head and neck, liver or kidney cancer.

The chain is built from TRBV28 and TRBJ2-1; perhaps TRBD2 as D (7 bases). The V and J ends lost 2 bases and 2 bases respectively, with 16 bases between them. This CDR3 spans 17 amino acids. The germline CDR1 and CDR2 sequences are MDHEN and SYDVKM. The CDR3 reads CASSLPPSRGPYNEQFF. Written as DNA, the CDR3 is TGTGCCAGCAGTTTACCCCCCTCGCGGGGGCCCTACAATGAGCAGTTCTTC.

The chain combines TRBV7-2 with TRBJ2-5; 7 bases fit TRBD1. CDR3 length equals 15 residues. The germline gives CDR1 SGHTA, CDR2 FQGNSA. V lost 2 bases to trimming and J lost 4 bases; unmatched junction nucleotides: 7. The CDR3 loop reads CASSLLGQTLETQYF. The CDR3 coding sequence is TGTGCCAGCAGCTTACTGGGACAGACTCTAGAGACCCAGTACTTC.

CDR3 sequence: CASSIVVEGWAKNIQYF. The CDR3 DNA reads TGTGCCAGTAGTATAGTGGTGGAGGGATGGGCCAAAAACATTCAGTACTTC. The rearrangement joins TRBV19 to TRBJ2-4; tentative D call: TRBD2 (6 bases). Deletions cut 1 base from V and 1 base from J, with 14 bases between. Per the germline V gene, CDR1 is LNHDA and CDR2 is SQIVND (reference sequence). The CDR3 runs to 17 residues.

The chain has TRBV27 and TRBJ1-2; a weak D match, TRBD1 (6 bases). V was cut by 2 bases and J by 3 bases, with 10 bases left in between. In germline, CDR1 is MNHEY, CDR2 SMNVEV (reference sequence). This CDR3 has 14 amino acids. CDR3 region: CASSLGAGDYGYTF. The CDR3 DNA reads TGTGCCAGCAGTTTAGGGGCAGGGGACTATGGCTACACCTTC.

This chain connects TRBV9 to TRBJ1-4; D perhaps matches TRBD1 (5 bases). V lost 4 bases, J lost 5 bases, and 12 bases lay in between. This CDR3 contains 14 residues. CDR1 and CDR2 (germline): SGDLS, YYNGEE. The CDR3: CASSPRGGNEKLFF. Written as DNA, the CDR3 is TGTGCCAGCAGCCCACGGGGGGGGAATGAAAAACTGTTTTTT.

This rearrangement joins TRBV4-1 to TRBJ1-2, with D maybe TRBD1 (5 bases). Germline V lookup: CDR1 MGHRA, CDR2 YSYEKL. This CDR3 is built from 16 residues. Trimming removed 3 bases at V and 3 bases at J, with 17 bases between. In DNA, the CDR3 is TGCGCCAGCAGCCAGGGGGGAGCAAAATATGACTATGGCTACACCTTC. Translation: CASSQGGAKYDYGYTF.

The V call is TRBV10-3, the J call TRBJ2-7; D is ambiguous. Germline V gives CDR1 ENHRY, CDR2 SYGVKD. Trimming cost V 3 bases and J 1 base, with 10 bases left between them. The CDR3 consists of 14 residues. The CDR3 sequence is CAISDVAESYEQYF. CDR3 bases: TGTGCCATCAGTGATGTGGCAGAGTCCTACGAGCAGTACTTC.

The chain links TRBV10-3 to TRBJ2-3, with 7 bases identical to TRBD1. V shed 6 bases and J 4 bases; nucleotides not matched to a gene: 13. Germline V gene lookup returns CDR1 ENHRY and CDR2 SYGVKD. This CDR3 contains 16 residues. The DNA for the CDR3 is TGTGCCATCAGGAACACAGGGGCGACTGGTGCAGATACGCAGTATTTT. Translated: CAIRNTGATGADTQYF.

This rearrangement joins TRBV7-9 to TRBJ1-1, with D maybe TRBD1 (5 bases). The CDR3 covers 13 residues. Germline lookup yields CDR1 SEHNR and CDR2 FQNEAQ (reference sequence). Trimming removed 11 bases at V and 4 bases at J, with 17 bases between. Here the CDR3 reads CAGLRGDGTEAFF. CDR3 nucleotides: TGTGCCGGCCTTCGGGGGGATGGCACTGAAGCTTTCTTT.

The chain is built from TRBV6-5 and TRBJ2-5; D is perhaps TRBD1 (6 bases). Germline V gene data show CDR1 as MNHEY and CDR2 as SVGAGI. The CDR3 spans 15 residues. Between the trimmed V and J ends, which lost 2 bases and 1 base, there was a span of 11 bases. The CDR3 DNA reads TGTGCCAGCAGTTACCTTGGACAGCCCCAAGAGACCCAGTACTTC. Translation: CASSYLGQPQETQYF.

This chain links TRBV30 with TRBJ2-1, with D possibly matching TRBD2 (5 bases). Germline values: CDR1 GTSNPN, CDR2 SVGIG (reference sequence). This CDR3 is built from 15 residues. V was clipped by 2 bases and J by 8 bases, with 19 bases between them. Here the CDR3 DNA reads TGTGCCTGGAGTACCCCCCTAGCCCGCCGATATGAGCAGTTCTTC. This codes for CAWSTPLARRYEQFF.

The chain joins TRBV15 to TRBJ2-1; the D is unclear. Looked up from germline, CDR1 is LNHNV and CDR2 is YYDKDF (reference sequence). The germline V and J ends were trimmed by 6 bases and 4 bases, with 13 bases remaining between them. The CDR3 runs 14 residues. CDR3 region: CATRTDATYNEQFF. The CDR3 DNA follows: TGTGCCACCAGGACCGACGCCACTTACAATGAGCAGTTCTTC. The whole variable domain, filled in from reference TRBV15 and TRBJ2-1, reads DAMVIQNPRYQVTQFGKPVTLSCSQTLNHNVMYWYQQKSSQAPKLLFHYYDKDFNNEADTPDNFQSRRPNTSFCFLDIRSPGLGDTAMYLCATRTDATYNEQFFGPGTRLTVL.

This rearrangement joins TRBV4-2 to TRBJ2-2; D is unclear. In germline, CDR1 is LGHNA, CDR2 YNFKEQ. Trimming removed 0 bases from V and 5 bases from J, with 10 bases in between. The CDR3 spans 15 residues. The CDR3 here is CASSQEKSGTGELFF. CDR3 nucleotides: TGTGCCAGCAGCCAAGAAAAGTCAGGAACCGGGGAGCTGTTTTTT.

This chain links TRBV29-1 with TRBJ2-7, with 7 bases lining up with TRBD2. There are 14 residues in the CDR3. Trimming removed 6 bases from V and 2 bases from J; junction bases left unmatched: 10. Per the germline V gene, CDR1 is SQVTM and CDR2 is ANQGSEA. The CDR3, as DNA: TGCAGCGTAGCGGGACCTTGGGGGGCCTACGAGCAGTACTTC. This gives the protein CSVAGPWGAYEQYF.

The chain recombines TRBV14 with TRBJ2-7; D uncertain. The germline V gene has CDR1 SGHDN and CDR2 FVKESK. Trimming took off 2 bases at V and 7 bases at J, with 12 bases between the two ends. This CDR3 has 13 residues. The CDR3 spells CASSQSTAREQYF. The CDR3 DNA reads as TGTGCCAGCAGCCAATCTACAGCTCGGGAGCAGTACTTC.

CDR3 in DNA: TGCGCCAGCAGTGAGCTGGGGACCCCCACAGATACGCAGTATTTT. Translating gives CASSELGTPTDTQYF. The genes are TRBV10-1 and TRBJ2-3, with D possibly called TRBD1 or TRBD2 (5 bases each). Trimming left V 2 bases short and J 2 bases short, with 11 bases between. From germline, CDR1 is WNHNN and CDR2 SYGVQD (reference sequence). The CDR3 is 15 residues long.

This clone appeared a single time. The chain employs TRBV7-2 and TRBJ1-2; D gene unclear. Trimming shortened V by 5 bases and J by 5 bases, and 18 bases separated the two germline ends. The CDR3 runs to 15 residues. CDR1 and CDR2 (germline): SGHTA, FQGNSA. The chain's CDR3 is CASSTQDGFFYGYTF. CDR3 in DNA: TGTGCCAGCAGCACCCAGGACGGTTTCTTTTATGGCTACACCTTC.

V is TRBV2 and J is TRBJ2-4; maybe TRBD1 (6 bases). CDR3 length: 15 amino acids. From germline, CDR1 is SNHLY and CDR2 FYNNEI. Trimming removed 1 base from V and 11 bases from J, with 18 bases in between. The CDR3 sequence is CASSEDRSGAYVQYF. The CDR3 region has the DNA TGTGCCAGCAGTGAAGATCGGTCAGGGGCATACGTTCAGTACTTC.

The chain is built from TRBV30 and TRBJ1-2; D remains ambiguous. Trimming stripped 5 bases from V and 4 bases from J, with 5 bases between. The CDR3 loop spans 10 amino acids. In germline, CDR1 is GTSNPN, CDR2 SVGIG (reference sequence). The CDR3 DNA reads TGTGCCTGGTACCGCTATGGCTACACCTTC. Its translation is CAWYRYGYTF.

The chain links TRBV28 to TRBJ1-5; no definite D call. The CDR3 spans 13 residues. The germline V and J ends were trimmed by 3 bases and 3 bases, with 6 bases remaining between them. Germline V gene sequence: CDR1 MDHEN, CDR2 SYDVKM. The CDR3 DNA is TGTGCCAGCAGTTTTAGGATCAATCAGCCCCAGCATTTT. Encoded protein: CASSFRINQPQHF.

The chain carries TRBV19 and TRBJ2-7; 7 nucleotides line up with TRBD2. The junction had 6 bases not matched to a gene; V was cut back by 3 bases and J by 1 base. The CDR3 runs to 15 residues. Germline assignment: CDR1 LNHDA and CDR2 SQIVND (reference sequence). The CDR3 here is CASSIGGRGSYEQYF. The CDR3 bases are TGTGCCAGTAGTATCGGTGGGAGGGGTTCCTACGAGCAGTACTTC.

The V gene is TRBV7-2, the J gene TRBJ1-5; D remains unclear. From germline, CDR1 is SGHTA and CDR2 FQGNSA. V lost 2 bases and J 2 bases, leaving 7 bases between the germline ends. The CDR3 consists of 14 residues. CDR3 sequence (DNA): TGTGCCAGCAGCTTACGGGTGGGCAATCAGCCCCAGCATTTT. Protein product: CASSLRVGNQPQHF.